This is a list of T cell receptor beta chains from one sample in a study of cytomegalovirus exposure and HLA in healthy donors. The data were produced by immunoSEQ multiplex PCR, yet TCRdb's version contains in-frame clones alone and is incomplete. The sample holds 150,000 to 200,000 clones, 75% to 85% seen once. Sequenced: PBMCs. The receptors come from a young woman in good health and CMV-seropositive. Each CDR3 is given with its conserved first and last residue. A D gene is named only where the DNA matches it firmly. Some rows mark clone size as missing; the rest say once, few, many or name a class of expanded clone.

J: TRBJ1-1
size: -
D: -
V: TRBV18
DNA: TGTGCCAGCTCACCCCCCCGGGAATACACTGAAGCTTTCTTT
CDR3: CASSPPREYTEAFF

J: TRBJ2-1
size: once
D: TRBD2
V: TRBV29-1
DNA: TGCAGCGTCGAGGGACTAGCGGGGGGAGAAAGCTCCTACAATGAGCAGTTCTTC
CDR3: CSVEGLAGGESSYNEQFF

J: TRBJ1-2
size: -
D: TRBD1
V: TRBV27
DNA: TGTGCCAGCAGTTTAACGAAGGGGGCAGGAGGCTACACCTTC
CDR3: CASSLTKGAGGYTF

J: TRBJ1-2
size: once
D: -
V: TRBV11-1
DNA: TGTGCCAGCAGCGCCGGTGGGCTTTATGGCTACACCTTC
CDR3: CASSAGGLYGYTF

J: TRBJ1-5
size: -
D: -
V: TRBV4-3
DNA: TGCGCCAGCAGCCAAGGGCGCGGGGGAGGCAATCAGCCCCAGCATTTT
CDR3: CASSQGRGGGNQPQHF

J: TRBJ1-4
size: -
D: -
V: TRBV6-6
DNA: TGTGCCAGCAGTTACCCCGGGAGCGGAGAAAAACTGTTTTTT
CDR3: CASSYPGSGEKLFF

J: TRBJ1-5
size: once
D: TRBD1
V: TRBV28
DNA: TGTGCCAGCAAGGCCATGGCAGGGGGCCCAAATCAGCCCCAGCATTTT
CDR3: CASKAMAGGPNQPQHF

J: TRBJ2-7
size: -
D: -
V: TRBV5-1
DNA: TGCGCCAGCAGCTTGGAAGCCCTCGGGGACTACGAGCAGTACTTC
CDR3: CASSLEALGDYEQYF

J: TRBJ2-5
size: -
D: TRBD2
V: TRBV15
DNA: TGTGCCACCAGCAGAGACCCGTCTGTGATGAGCGGGGTATACCAAGAGACCCAGTACTTC
CDR3: CATSRDPSVMSGVYQETQYF

J: TRBJ1-2
size: -
D: TRBD1
V: TRBV7-2
DNA: TGTGCCAGCAGCTTGGACAGGGGCCCTAACTATGGCTACACCTTC
CDR3: CASSLDRGPNYGYTF

J: TRBJ2-5
size: once
D: TRBD1
V: TRBV11-3
DNA: TGTGCCAGCAGCCACGGGACAGGGGCTTCAGAGACCCAGTACTTC
CDR3: CASSHGTGASETQYF

J: TRBJ1-4
size: -
D: -
V: TRBV5-1
DNA: TGCGCCAGCAGCTTTGACAGTCTTGCAACTAATGAAAAACTGTTTTTT
CDR3: CASSFDSLATNEKLFF

J: TRBJ2-3
size: -
D: TRBD2
V: TRBV9
DNA: TGTGCCAGCAGCGTTCGCGGGGGGGCCACAGATACGCAGTATTTT
CDR3: CASSVRGGATDTQYF

J: TRBJ1-6
size: -
D: TRBD1
V: TRBV4-3
DNA: TGCGCCAGCAGCCACGACAGGGATTCACCCCTCCACTTT
CDR3: CASSHDRDSPLHF

J: TRBJ2-3
size: -
D: -
V: TRBV5-1
DNA: TGCGCCAGCAGCTTGCTAGCGAGCACAGATACGCAGTATTTT
CDR3: CASSLLASTDTQYF

J: TRBJ2-5
size: -
D: -
V: TRBV15
DNA: TGTGCCACCAGCAGAGATCGGGTGTACCAAGAGACCCAGTACTTC
CDR3: CATSRDRVYQETQYF

J: TRBJ2-1
size: -
D: -
V: TRBV7-6
DNA: TGTGCCAGCGAAGAGGAGGGGGCGAGTGAGCAGTTCTTC
CDR3: CASEEEGASEQFF

J: TRBJ2-1
size: -
D: -
V: TRBV9
DNA: TGTGCCAGCAGCGTGGAGGGGTATGAGCAGTTCTTC
CDR3: CASSVEGYEQFF

J: TRBJ2-1
size: few
D: TRBD2
V: TRBV4-1
DNA: TGCGCCAGCAGCCATGGGGGGGGATCGGAGCAGTTCTTC
CDR3: CASSHGGGSEQFF

J: TRBJ1-4
size: -
D: -
V: TRBV7-9
DNA: TGTGCCAGCAGTTCAGGACAACAGTTACTGTTTTTT
CDR3: CASSSGQQLLFF

J: TRBJ2-2
size: -
D: -
V: TRBV28
DNA: TGTGCCAGCAGTCCCTACAGGGTCAGTGTGACCGGGGAGCTGTTTTTT
CDR3: CASSPYRVSVTGELFF

J: TRBJ1-3
size: -
D: TRBD1
V: TRBV28
DNA: TGTGCCAGCAGTTTATTGGCGGACCAGGGGGTAAACACCATATATTTT
CDR3: CASSLLADQGVNTIYF

J: TRBJ2-7
size: -
D: TRBD1
V: TRBV28
DNA: TGTGCCAGCAGCCCGACAGGGGCGCCCTACGAGCAGTACTTC
CDR3: CASSPTGAPYEQYF

J: TRBJ2-3
size: -
D: -
V: TRBV4-1
DNA: TGCGCCAGCAGCCAAGATTGGCCGGGGACAGATACGCAGTATTTT
CDR3: CASSQDWPGTDTQYF

J: TRBJ1-2
size: -
D: TRBD1
V: TRBV2
DNA: TGTGCCAGCAGGGGCCGGGACAGGGGTAGGAACTATGGCTACACCTTC
CDR3: CASRGRDRGRNYGYTF

J: TRBJ1-1
size: once
D: -
V: TRBV7-8
DNA: TGTGCCAGCAGCTTCCTCAGGGATTTTCCTGAAGCTTTCTTT
CDR3: CASSFLRDFPEAFF

J: TRBJ2-2
size: few
D: TRBD1
V: TRBV25-1
DNA: TGTGCCAGCAGCCCAACCGGGACAGCGAACACCGGGGAGCTGTTTTTT
CDR3: CASSPTGTANTGELFF

J: TRBJ1-5
size: -
D: -
V: TRBV7-9
DNA: TGTGCCAGCAGCTTAGAATTGGCAGGGGGCAATCAGCCCCAGCATTTT
CDR3: CASSLELAGGNQPQHF

J: TRBJ2-4
size: -
D: TRBD1
V: TRBV2
DNA: TGTGCCAGCGGAGGACAGGGTGGCAAAAACATTCAGTACTTC
CDR3: CASGGQGGKNIQYF

J: TRBJ1-1
size: -
D: -
V: TRBV6-1
DNA: TGTGCCAGCAAGGTTGTGTGGACTCTCCCCACTGAAGCTTTCTTT
CDR3: CASKVVWTLPTEAFF

J: TRBJ1-5
size: -
D: -
V: TRBV9
DNA: TGTGCCAGCAGCGTAGCTGGCAGGGGAGGGGAGCCCCAGCATTTT
CDR3: CASSVAGRGGEPQHF

J: TRBJ1-1
size: -
D: -
V: TRBV18
DNA: TGTGCCAGCTCACATAACGGGGAACCGAACACTGAAGCTTTCTTT
CDR3: CASSHNGEPNTEAFF

J: TRBJ2-7
size: -
D: TRBD1
V: TRBV7-9
DNA: TGTGCCAGCAGCTCAGGGACAGGGCTCTCCTACGAGCAGTACTTC
CDR3: CASSSGTGLSYEQYF

J: TRBJ2-1
size: -
D: -
V: TRBV6-1
DNA: TGTGCCAGCACACCGGGTGCGAGCTCCTACAATGAGCAGTTCTTC
CDR3: CASTPGASSYNEQFF

J: TRBJ1-2
size: -
D: -
V: TRBV11-2
DNA: TGTGCCAGCAGCTTGGAGGGGTTAGAGTATGGCTACACCTTC
CDR3: CASSLEGLEYGYTF

J: TRBJ2-3
size: -
D: TRBD2
V: TRBV7-2
DNA: TGTGCCAGCAGCTACCTAGCGGGGGGGCGAGAAGATACGCAGTATTTT
CDR3: CASSYLAGGREDTQYF

J: TRBJ1-6
size: -
D: TRBD1
V: TRBV7-6
DNA: TGTGCCAGCAGCTGGGACAGGGCCGAGAGCTCCTATAATTCACCCCTCCACTTT
CDR3: CASSWDRAESSYNSPLHF

J: TRBJ1-1
size: few
D: TRBD1
V: TRBV5-4
DNA: TGTGCCAGCAGCGGGACAGGTCGAGCTTTCTTT
CDR3: CASSGTGRAFF

J: TRBJ1-1
size: -
D: -
V: TRBV7-2
DNA: TGTGCCAGCAGCTTATTCCGTACCGGTGACACTGAAGCTTTCTTT
CDR3: CASSLFRTGDTEAFF

J: TRBJ2-6
size: -
D: TRBD1
V: TRBV7-2
DNA: TGTGCCAGCAGCTCATCGACAGGGGCTGGGGCCAACGTCCTGACTTTC
CDR3: CASSSSTGAGANVLTF

J: TRBJ2-1
size: -
D: TRBD1
V: TRBV19
DNA: TGTGCCAGTAAGACAGGGATGGATGAGCAGTTCTTC
CDR3: CASKTGMDEQFF

J: TRBJ2-5
size: few
D: -
V: TRBV5-1
DNA: TGCGCCAGCAGCTTGGAGCGGGCGGACCAAGAGACCCAGTACTTC
CDR3: CASSLERADQETQYF

J: TRBJ2-1
size: once
D: TRBD2
V: TRBV2
DNA: TGTGCCAGCAGTCCTTACCGGACTAGCGGGGGTTACAATGAGCAGTTCTTC
CDR3: CASSPYRTSGGYNEQFF

J: TRBJ2-7
size: -
D: -
V: TRBV7-8
DNA: TGTGCCAGCAGCCCAAGCAGGGTGGAACCCTACGAGCAGTACTTC
CDR3: CASSPSRVEPYEQYF

J: TRBJ2-7
size: -
D: -
V: TRBV30
DNA: TGTGCTTGGGGAGGAGTGTCCTACGAGCAGTACTTC
CDR3: CAWGGVSYEQYF